Below, one T cell receptor (beta chain) is given with its context. Its antigen is currently unknown. Trimming shortened V by 4 bases and J by 10 bases, and 17 bases separated the two germline ends. Germline values: CDR1 MNHEY, CDR2 SVGAGI. The CDR3 extends over 14 amino acids. The data were taken from a study of cytomegalovirus exposure and HLA in healthy donors. The PCR employed 60 Vbeta primers together with 13 Jbeta primers. TCRdb keeps only in-frame clones here, not all; method: immunoSEQ multiplex PCR. Of about 170,000 clones listed, approximately 77% are singletons. Whole-study results and caveats: Some segments of the V type, notably TRBV6-2 and TRBV6-3, were excluded as indistinguishable. Clonal expansion was found to be greater in HLA-associated TCR beta chains than in equally common others in a later analysis.

Samples came from healthy bone marrow donors. The V gene is TRBV6-5, the J gene TRBJ2-1; the D gene is possibly TRBD2 (5 bases). The receptor comes from a male donor in good health and CMV-seronegative. Input material: PBMCs. The CDR3, as DNA: TGTGCCAGCAGTTCCGCCGCTAGCAACCGGGAGCAGTTCTTC. Translation gives CASSSAASNREQFF.